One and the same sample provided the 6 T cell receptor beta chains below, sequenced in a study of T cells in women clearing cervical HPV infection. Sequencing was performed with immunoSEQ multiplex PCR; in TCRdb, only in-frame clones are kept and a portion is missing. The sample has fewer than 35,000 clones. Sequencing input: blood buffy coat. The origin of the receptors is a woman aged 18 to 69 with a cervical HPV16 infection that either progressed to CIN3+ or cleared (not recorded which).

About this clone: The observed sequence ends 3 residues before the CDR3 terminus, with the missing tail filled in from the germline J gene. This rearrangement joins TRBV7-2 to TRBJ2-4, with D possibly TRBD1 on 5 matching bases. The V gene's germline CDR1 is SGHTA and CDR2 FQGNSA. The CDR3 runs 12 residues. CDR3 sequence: CASSFRDPGQYF. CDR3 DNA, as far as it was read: TGTGCCAGCAGCTTCAGGGATCCCGGT.

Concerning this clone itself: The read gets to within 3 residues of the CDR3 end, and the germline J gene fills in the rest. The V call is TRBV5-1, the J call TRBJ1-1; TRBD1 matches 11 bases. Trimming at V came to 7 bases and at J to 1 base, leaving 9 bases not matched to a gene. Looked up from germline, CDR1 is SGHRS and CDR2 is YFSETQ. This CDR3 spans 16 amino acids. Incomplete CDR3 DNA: TGCGCCAGCGGCGACCGGGACAGGGGGGGGAACACTGAA. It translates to CASGDRDRGGNTE. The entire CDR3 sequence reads CASGDRDRGGNTEAFF.

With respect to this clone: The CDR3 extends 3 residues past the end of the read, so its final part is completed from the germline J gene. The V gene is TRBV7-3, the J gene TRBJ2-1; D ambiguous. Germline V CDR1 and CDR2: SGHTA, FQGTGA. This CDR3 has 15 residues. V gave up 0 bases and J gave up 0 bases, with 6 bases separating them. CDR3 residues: CASSLTLSSYNEQFF. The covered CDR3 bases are TGTGCCAGCAGCTTAACCCTAAGCTCCTACAATGAG. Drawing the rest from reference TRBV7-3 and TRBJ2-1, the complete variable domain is GAGVSQTPSNKVTEKGKYVELRCDPISGHTALYWYRQSLGQGPEFLIYFQGTGAADDSGLPNDRFFAVRPEGSVSTLKIQRTERGDSAVYLCASSLTLSSYNEQFFGPGTRLTVL.

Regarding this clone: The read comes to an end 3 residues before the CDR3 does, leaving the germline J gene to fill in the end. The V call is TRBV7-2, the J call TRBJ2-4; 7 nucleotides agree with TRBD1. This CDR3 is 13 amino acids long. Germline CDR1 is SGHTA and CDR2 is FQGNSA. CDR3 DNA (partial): TGTGCCAGCAGCTTGAGACAGGGCGGCGGT. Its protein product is CASSLRQGGG. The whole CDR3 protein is CASSLRQGGGQYF.

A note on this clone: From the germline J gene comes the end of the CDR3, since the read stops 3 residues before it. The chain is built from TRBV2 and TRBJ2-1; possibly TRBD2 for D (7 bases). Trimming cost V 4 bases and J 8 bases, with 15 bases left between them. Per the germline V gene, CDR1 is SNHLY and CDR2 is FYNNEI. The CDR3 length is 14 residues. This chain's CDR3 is CASSAARGAYEQFF. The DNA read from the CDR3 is TGTGCCAGCAGTGCCGCTCGGGGGGCCTATGAG.

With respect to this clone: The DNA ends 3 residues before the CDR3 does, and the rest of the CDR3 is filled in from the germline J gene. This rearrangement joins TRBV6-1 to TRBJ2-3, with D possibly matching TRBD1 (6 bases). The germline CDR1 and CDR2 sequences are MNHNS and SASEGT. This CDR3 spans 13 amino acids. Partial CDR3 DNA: TGTGCCAGCAGTGTAGGGGGTAGAGAGACG. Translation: CASSVGGRET. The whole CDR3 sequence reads CASSVGGRETQYF.